The sequence of this T cell receptor beta chain was determined in a study of CD8 T cells in ankylosing spondylitis. Study-wide points: Before this, some motif variants had been reported in reactive arthritis synovial fluid and blood. Ankylosing spondylitis blood appeared to be characterized by a TCR beta motif of eight or nine highly homologous variants.

TCRdb re-analysed the 5' RACE reads in MiXCR, keeping a single row per CDR3 protein. The repertoire consists of some 26,000 distinct CDR3 sequences, with about a sixth occurring once and the leading ten covering 25% to 30%. The V gene's germline CDR1 is SGHTS and CDR2 YDEGEE. V lost 5 bases, J lost 0 bases, and 7 bases lay in between. This CDR3 region has 13 residues. This clonotype was recorded a few times. Its antigen is unidentified. Sequencing was performed on blood. The chain has TRBV5-8 and TRBJ2-3; D uncertain. This TCR was recovered from a male donor with ankylosing spondylitis or in good health (not recorded which). The DNA of the CDR3 is TGTGCCAGCAGGTCAAGGAGCACAGATACGCAGTATTTT. It is translated as CASRSRSTDTQYF.